Shown below are 22 T cell receptor beta chains from a single sample sequenced in a study of response to subunit inactivated influenza vaccine. TCRdb passed the RT-PCR reads through MiXCR, listing each CDR3 protein once. Here the sample spans 800,000 to 1,000,000 distinct CDR3 sequences, around 21% being singletons. The material was PBMCs from blood, obtained around 5 days after vaccination. The receptors originated from a middle-aged man who received an inactivated influenza vaccine.

The chain is built from TRBV5-6 and TRBJ2-3; TRBD2 aligns across 9 bases. CDR3 length equals 16 residues. The germline V gene encodes CDR1 SGHDT and CDR2 YYEEEE. Trimming at V came to 1 base and at J to 5 bases, leaving 8 bases not matched to a gene. The DNA of the CDR3 is TGTGCCAGCAGCTTGCTCGCGGGAGGGGGGGTAGATACGCAGTATTTT. Translated, it gives CASSLLAGGGVDTQYF.

The rearrangement joins TRBV12-3 or TRBV12-4 to TRBJ1-5; D may be TRBD1 (5 bases). V lost 6 bases, J lost 5 bases, and 17 bases lay in between. The CDR3 runs 15 residues. Written as DNA, the CDR3 is TGTGCCAGCAGCCGGAGGGGCGCCGGTTATCAGCCCCAGCATTTT. Its protein product is CASSRRGAGYQPQHF.

The sample holds a few counts of this clonotype. The chain combines TRBV24-1 with TRBJ2-1; D remains unclear. The CDR3 runs 13 residues. The germline V gene encodes CDR1 KGHDR and CDR2 SFDVKD. V lost 5 bases and J 5 bases, leaving 9 bases between the germline ends. In nucleotides, the CDR3 is TGTGCCACCAGTGCGTCCAGAAACAATGAGCAGTTCTTC. It is translated as CATSASRNNEQFF.

This chain links TRBV5-6 with TRBJ2-3; no reliable D call. CDR3 length: 16 residues. Looked up from germline, CDR1 is SGHDT and CDR2 is YYEEEE. V lost 3 bases, J lost 4 bases, and 18 bases lay in between. CDR3 nucleotides: TGTGCCAGCAGCTCGGAACGACGTGGTGTGCCAGATACGCAGTATTTT. Translation gives CASSSERRGVPDTQYF. The full variable domain, rest sourced from reference TRBV5-6 and TRBJ2-3, is DAGVTQSPTHLIKTRGQQVTLRCSPKSGHDTVSWYQQALGQGPQFIFQYYEEEERQRGNFPDRFSGHQFPNYSSELNVNALLLGDSALYLCASSSERRGVPDTQYFGPGTRLTVL.

The chain links TRBV6-2 or TRBV6-3 to TRBJ1-2; D may be TRBD1 (5 bases). With 8 bases removed from V and 2 bases from J, the gap between germline ends came to 12 bases. This CDR3 contains 13 residues. Germline CDR1 is MNHEY and CDR2 is SVGEGT. Written as DNA, the CDR3 is TGTGCCAGCGTCTTCTCAGGGAACTATGGCTACACCTTC. It is translated as CASVFSGNYGYTF.

Only a few counts were recorded for this clonotype. The rearrangement uses TRBV20-1 and TRBJ2-1, with TRBD2 identical over 10 bases. CDR3 length: 13 amino acids. Germline loops: CDR1 DFQATT, CDR2 SNEGSKA (reference sequence). The trim removed 2 bases at V and 9 bases at J, leaving 4 bases unmatched. CDR3 amino acids: CSARLAGAGEQFF. For the CDR3, the DNA is TGCAGTGCTAGACTAGCGGGAGCCGGTGAGCAGTTCTTC.

The V gene is TRBV7-9, the J gene TRBJ2-1; 9 bases are shared with TRBD2. The germline V gene has CDR1 SEHNR and CDR2 FQNEAQ (reference sequence). This CDR3 comprises 16 residues. V shed 1 base and J 10 bases; nucleotides not matched to a gene: 11. The CDR3 DNA is TGTGCCAGCAGCTTAGGATCAGCGGGAGGAGTGGGCGAGCAGTTCTTC. The encoded protein is CASSLGSAGGVGEQFF.

This sequence joins TRBV25-1 and TRBJ2-7; TRBD1 matches at 8 bases. V trimming: 2 bases; J trimming: 6 bases; junction bases outside the gene matches: 9. This CDR3 is built from 15 residues. Germline CDR1 MGHDK, CDR2 SYGVNS. The CDR3 reads CASSEPRTGLCEQYF. The CDR3 bases are TGTGCCAGCAGTGAACCAAGGACAGGGTTGTGCGAGCAGTACTTC.

The chain couples TRBV7-2 to TRBJ2-7; D is unclear. V lost 1 base to trimming and J lost 5 bases, with 6 bases between them. Germline lookup yields CDR1 SGHTA and CDR2 FQGNSA. CDR3 size: 12 residues. Written as DNA, the CDR3 is TGTGCCAGCAGCTTAGTTTTCCACGAGCAGTACTTC. Amino acid sequence: CASSLVFHEQYF.

A few counts support this clonotype. The CDR3 DNA follows: TGTGCCAGCAAGGGAGCCACTGAAGCTTTCTTT. Residues: CASKGATEAFF. This chain uses TRBV7-8 with TRBJ1-1; D not resolved. V was pared by 7 bases and J by 4 bases, with 7 bases between. Germline V gene sequence: CDR1 SGHVS, CDR2 FQNEAQ. The CDR3 runs to 11 residues.

The chain links TRBV12-3 or TRBV12-4 to TRBJ2-1; D is perhaps TRBD1 or TRBD2 (5 bases each). The CDR3 is 13 amino acids. V shed 3 bases and J shed 10 bases, with 13 bases lying between them. The CDR3 DNA follows: TGTGCCAGCAGTTTGGGGGAAGCTGGAGAGCAGTTCTTC. It codes for CASSLGEAGEQFF.

This clonotype has only a few counts. The CDR3 is CASSLREAQPQHF. Here the CDR3 DNA reads TGTGCCAGCAGTTTACGCGAGGCTCAGCCCCAGCATTTT. The chain uses TRBV12-3 or TRBV12-4 and TRBJ1-5; D unclear. The CDR3 is 13 amino acids. V lost 2 bases and J lost 6, with 8 bases in between.

In its sample, this clonotype was seen a few times. The chain carries TRBV20-1 and TRBJ2-7, with 12 bases identical to TRBD2. Germline V lookup: CDR1 DFQATT, CDR2 SNEGSKA (reference sequence). Germline trimming cut 2 bases from V and 1 base from J; bases unmatched to any gene: 6. This CDR3 contains 16 residues. The CDR3 protein is CSARLAGGWRSYEQYF. The DNA of the CDR3 is TGCAGTGCTAGACTAGCGGGAGGGTGGAGGTCCTACGAGCAGTACTTC.

The rearrangement joins TRBV28 to TRBJ2-5; D unclear. Germline CDR1 is MDHEN and CDR2 is SYDVKM. The CDR3 sequence is 12 residues long. V lost 7 bases and J lost 2, with 8 bases in between. CDR3 coding DNA: TGTGCCAGCAAGGGATTTCAAGAGACCCAGTACTTC. Translated: CASKGFQETQYF.

This clonotype has just a few counts. J is TRBJ2-5 and V is TRBV9; D might be TRBD1 (6 bases). Trimming stripped 0 bases from V and 5 bases from J, with 14 bases between. Germline V lookup: CDR1 SGDLS, CDR2 YYNGEE. This CDR3 spans 15 amino acids. CDR3 loop: CASSVEGQIRETQYF. In DNA, the CDR3 is TGTGCCAGCAGCGTAGAGGGACAAATAAGGGAGACCCAGTACTTC. Full variable domain (remainder filled in from reference TRBV9 and TRBJ2-5): DSGVTQTPKHLITATGQRVTLRCSPRSGDLSVYWYQQSLDQGLQFLIQYYNGEERAKGNILERFSAQQFPDLHSELNLSSLELGDSALYFCASSVEGQIRETQYFGPGTRLLVL.

The J gene is TRBJ2-7, the V gene TRBV6-1, with D unclear. Germline V gives CDR1 MNHNS, CDR2 SASEGT. V lost 5 bases and J 0 bases, leaving 26 bases between the germline ends. The CDR3 has 19 amino acids. The CDR3 coding sequence is TGTGCCAGCAGTCCTTCCCAAAGGCCACTGGGGTTTAGCTCCTACGAGCAGTACTTC. It translates to CASSPSQRPLGFSSYEQYF.

The V call is TRBV6-5, the J call TRBJ1-6, with D possibly being TRBD1 (6 bases). The V end was cut by 4 bases, the J end by 4 bases, with 11 bases between. The germline V gene has CDR1 MNHEY and CDR2 SVGAGI. There are 15 residues in the CDR3. The CDR3 is CASSLTGQYNSPLHF. For the CDR3, the DNA is TGTGCCAGCAGTTTGACAGGACAGTATAATTCACCCCTCCACTTT.

This clonotype was counted between two and nine times. This rearrangement joins TRBV20-1 to TRBJ2-5; 10 bases are a match to TRBD2. The germline V gene encodes CDR1 DFQATT and CDR2 SNEGSKA (reference sequence). Trimming removed 8 bases from V and 5 bases from J; junction bases left unmatched: 5. This CDR3 spans 12 amino acids. The CDR3 bases are TGCAGTTCACCGGGACTAGCGGAGACCCAGTACTTC. Translated, it gives CSSPGLAETQYF.

The chain combines TRBV6-5 with TRBJ2-5, with TRBD2 identical over 9 bases. The ends lost 5 bases at V and 1 base at J; junction bases unmatched: 8. The CDR3 is made up of 16 amino acids. Per germline, CDR1 MNHEY and CDR2 SVGAGI. The CDR3 DNA reads TGTGCCAGCAGTCTTCTCGGGGGACTAGCCCAAGAGACCCAGTACTTC. This gives the protein CASSLLGGLAQETQYF.

The gene calls are TRBV7-6 and TRBJ2-7; possible D gene TRBD1, 6 bases. V was clipped by 5 bases and J by 1 base, with 12 bases between them. There are 14 residues in the CDR3. Germline V gene sequence: CDR1 SGHVS, CDR2 FNYEAQ. This chain's CDR3 is CASSRRTESYEQYF. The CDR3 nucleotides read TGTGCCAGCAGCCGAAGGACAGAGTCCTACGAGCAGTACTTC.

This clonotype was seen more than once but under ten times. The chain couples TRBV20-1 to TRBJ2-7; maybe TRBD1 (6 bases). Per germline, CDR1 DFQATT and CDR2 SNEGSKA (reference sequence). This CDR3 has 15 residues. Trimming left V 2 bases short and J 7 bases short, with 21 bases between. The CDR3 is CSARMSEGQRGEQYF. DNA for the CDR3: TGCAGTGCTAGAATGAGCGAGGGACAACGAGGAGAGCAGTACTTC.

This clonotype was seen just once. The chain joins TRBV3-1 to TRBJ1-6; 11 positions agree with TRBD1. The CDR3 has 16 amino acids. V lost 3 bases to trimming and J lost 6 bases; unmatched junction nucleotides: 4. Germline V gene sequence: CDR1 LGHDT, CDR2 YNNKEL (reference sequence). CDR3 protein: CASSHLGQGGNSPLHF. CDR3 DNA sequence: TGTGCCAGCAGCCACTTGGGACAGGGGGGTAATTCACCCCTCCACTTT.